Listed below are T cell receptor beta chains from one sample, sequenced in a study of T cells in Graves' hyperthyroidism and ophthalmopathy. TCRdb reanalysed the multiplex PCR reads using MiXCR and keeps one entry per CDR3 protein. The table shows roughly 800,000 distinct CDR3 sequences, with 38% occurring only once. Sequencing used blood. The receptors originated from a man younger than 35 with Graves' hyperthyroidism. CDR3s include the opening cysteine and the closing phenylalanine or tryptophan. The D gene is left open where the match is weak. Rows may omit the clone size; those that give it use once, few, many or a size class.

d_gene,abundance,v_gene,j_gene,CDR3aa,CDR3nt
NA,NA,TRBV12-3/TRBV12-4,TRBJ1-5,CASSLRVGFDQPQHF,TGTGCCAGCAGTTTGCGGGTAGGGTTCGATCAGCCCCAGCATTTT
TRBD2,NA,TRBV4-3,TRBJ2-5,CASSQDAGPSGSGETQYF,TGCGCCAGCAGCCAAGATGCGGGGCCTAGCGGGAGCGGGGAGACCCAGTACTTC
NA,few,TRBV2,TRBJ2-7,CASSIRGDYEQYF,TGTGCCAGCAGCATCCGGGGCGACTACGAGCAGTACTTC
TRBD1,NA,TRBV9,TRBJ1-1,CASSPGTGRQTEAFF,TGTGCCAGCAGCCCGGGGACAGGGAGGCAAACTGAAGCTTTCTTT
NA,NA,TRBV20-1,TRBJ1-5,CSAIARNSNQPQHF,TGCAGTGCTATCGCCAGAAATAGCAATCAGCCCCAGCATTTT
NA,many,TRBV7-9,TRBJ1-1,CASSLGDMNTEAFF,TGTGCCAGCAGCTTAGGGGACATGAACACTGAAGCTTTCTTT
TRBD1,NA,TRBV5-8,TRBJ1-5,CASSLGQGLGQPQHF,TGTGCCAGCAGCTTGGGACAGGGCCTTGGTCAGCCCCAGCATTTT
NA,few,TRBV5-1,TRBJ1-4,CASSGTESGEKLFF,TGCGCCAGCAGCGGGACGGAGTCTGGTGAAAAACTGTTTTTT
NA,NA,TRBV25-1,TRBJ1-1,CASSTGRLTEAFF,TGTGCCAGCTCAACCGGGAGGCTCACTGAAGCTTTCTTT
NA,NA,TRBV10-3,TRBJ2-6,CAISGGNVLTF,TGTGCCATCAGTGGGGGCAACGTCCTGACTTTC
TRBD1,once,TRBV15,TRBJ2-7,CATSRPGTDIYEQYF,TGTGCCACCAGCAGACCCGGGACAGACATCTACGAGCAGTACTTC
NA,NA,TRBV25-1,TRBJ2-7,CTSRGVTGNSYEQYF,TGTACCAGCAGAGGTGTTACAGGGAACTCCTACGAGCAGTACTTC
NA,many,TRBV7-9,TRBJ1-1,CASSSAGHTEAFF,TGTGCCAGCAGCTCCGCCGGGCACACTGAAGCTTTCTTT
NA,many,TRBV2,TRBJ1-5,CASSERTANQPQHF,TGTGCCAGCAGTGAAAGGACAGCTAATCAGCCCCAGCATTTT
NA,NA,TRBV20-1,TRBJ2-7,CSPGGTSLYEQYF,TGCAGTCCAGGCGGGACATCTCTATACGAGCAGTACTTC
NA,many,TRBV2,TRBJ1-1,CASSDLEAFF,TGTGCCAGCAGTGACCTTGAAGCTTTCTTT
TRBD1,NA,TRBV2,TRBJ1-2,CASSGGTDFYGYTF,TGTGCCAGCAGTGGGGGGACAGATTTCTATGGCTACACCTTC
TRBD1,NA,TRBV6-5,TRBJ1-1,CASTLTGGFTEAFF,TGTGCCAGCACCCTGACAGGGGGCTTCACTGAAGCTTTCTTT
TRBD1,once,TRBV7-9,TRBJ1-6,CASSKQGASPLHF,TGTGCCAGCAGCAAACAGGGGGCTTCACCCCTCCACTTT
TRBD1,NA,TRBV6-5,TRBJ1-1,CASSYSAAQGVEAFF,TGTGCCAGCAGTTACTCTGCCGCGCAGGGGGTTGAAGCTTTCTTT
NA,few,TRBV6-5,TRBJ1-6,CASNEGRGYSSPLHF,TGTGCCAGCAATGAGGGCAGGGGCTATAGTTCACCCCTCCACTTT
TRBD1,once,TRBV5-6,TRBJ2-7,CASSWGDREYSEQYF,TGTGCCAGCAGCTGGGGGGACAGGGAGTACTCCGAGCAGTACTTC
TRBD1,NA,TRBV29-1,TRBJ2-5,CSVLGQGGETQYF,TGCAGCGTACTTGGACAGGGCGGGGAGACCCAGTACTTC
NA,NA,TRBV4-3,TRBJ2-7,CASSQAGAYEQYF,TGCGCCAGCAGCCAAGCGGGGGCCTACGAGCAGTACTTC
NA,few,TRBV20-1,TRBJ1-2,CSARNSGHRKANYGYTF,TGCAGTGCTAGAAATTCGGGACACCGAAAAGCTAACTATGGCTACACCTTC
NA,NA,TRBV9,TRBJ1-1,CASSFKRRGLENTEAFF,TGTGCCAGCAGCTTTAAGAGGAGGGGACTAGAGAACACTGAAGCTTTCTTT
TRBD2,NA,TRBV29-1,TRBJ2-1,CSVRPGLDYNEQFF,TGCAGCGTTCGGCCGGGACTAGACTACAATGAGCAGTTCTTC
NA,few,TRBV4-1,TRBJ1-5,CASSHPSNQPQHF,TGCGCCAGCAGCCACCCGTCCAATCAGCCCCAGCATTTT
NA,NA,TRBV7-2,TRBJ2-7,CASSAGVPYEQYF,TGTGCCAGCAGCGCCGGGGTACCCTACGAGCAGTACTTC
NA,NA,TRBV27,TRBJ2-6,CASRGNGANVLTF,TGTGCCAGCCGGGGTAATGGGGCCAACGTCCTGACTTTC
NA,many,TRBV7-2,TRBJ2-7,CASSRNRDTSYEQYF,TGTGCCAGCAGTCGGAACCGGGACACCTCCTACGAGCAGTACTTC
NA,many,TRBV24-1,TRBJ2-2,CATSDSGRMNTGELFF,TGTGCCACCAGTGACTCAGGACGGATGAACACCGGGGAGCTGTTTTTT
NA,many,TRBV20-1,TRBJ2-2,CSARGGANTGELFF,TGCAGTGCTAGAGGTGGGGCGAACACCGGGGAGCTGTTTTTT
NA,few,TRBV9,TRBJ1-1,CASSQRDHLNTEAFF,TGTGCCAGCAGCCAACGGGATCATCTGAACACTGAAGCTTTCTTT
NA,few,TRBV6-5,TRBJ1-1,CASSYKAGNTEAFF,TGTGCCAGCAGTTACAAGGCGGGGAACACTGAAGCTTTCTTT
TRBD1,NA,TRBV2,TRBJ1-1,CARQGGKAEAFF,TGTGCCAGACAGGGGGGTAAGGCTGAAGCTTTCTTT
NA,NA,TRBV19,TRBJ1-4,CASSISDEKLFF,TGTGCCAGTAGTATCTCCGATGAAAAACTGTTTTTT
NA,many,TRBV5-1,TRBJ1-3,CASTDNSGNTIYF,TGCGCCAGCACGGACAACTCTGGAAACACCATATATTTT
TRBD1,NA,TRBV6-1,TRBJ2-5,CASSSTRLDRGKDRAQYF,TGTGCCAGCTCGTCAACTAGGCTCGACAGGGGAAAAGATCGGGCCCAGTACTTC
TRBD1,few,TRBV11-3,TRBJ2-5,CASSFPDREGETQYF,TGTGCCAGCAGCTTCCCGGACAGGGAAGGGGAGACCCAGTACTTC
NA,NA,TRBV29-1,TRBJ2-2,CSVEKGEQGHTGELFF,TGCAGCGTTGAAAAAGGGGAACAGGGCCACACCGGGGAGCTGTTTTTT